This TCR beta chain was sequenced for a study of cytomegalovirus exposure and HLA in healthy donors. The CDR3 sequence is 14 residues long. V lost 4 bases and J lost 2; bases outside the gene matches: 3. Germline V gene data show CDR1 as MNHEY and CDR2 as SVGAGI. This clone was observed a few times. PCR employed 60 Vbeta and 13 Jbeta primers. TCRdb's table, derived via immunoSEQ multiplex PCR, lists solely in-frame clones and lacks some. The data show some 190,000 clones, with around 80% seen just once and about 1.4% held by the top ten. The sequencing input was PBMCs. This chain joins TRBV6-5 and TRBJ2-7; 9 nucleotides line up with TRBD1. This receptor was obtained from a girl between 10 and 17 years old in good health and CMV-seropositive. CDR3 DNA: TGTGCCAGCAGTTCCGGACAGGGGCCCTACGAGCAGTACTTC. This encodes CASSSGQGPYEQYF.